This T cell receptor (beta chain) was recorded in a study of vaccination effects on CD4 cells after COVID-19. On the study more broadly: Every participant took two doses of the BNT162b2 or mRNA-1273 vaccine. Regarding the study as a whole: Following vaccination, convalescents' spike-reactive clones were mostly new ones induced by the vaccine. Clones that were induced by infection or by vaccine showed marked contraction late after vaccination.

On this clone itself: Its antigen is not identified.

Antigen-specific CD4+ T cells expanded by the ViraFEST assay with viral peptide pools were then sequenced. Having been cultured for around nine days, the cells underwent CD4+ T cell isolation. PCR showed that the person got SARS-CoV-2 infection at some point between March and December 2020. On both days 3 and 7, half of the culture medium was replaced with IL-2 medium. The method was immunoSEQ multiplex PCR; TCRdb's version includes in-frame clones alone and lacks a portion of them. The top ten clones hold around 28% of a sample with under 55,000 clones, roughly 75% of them seen once. The CDR3 totals 16 residues. Looked up from germline, CDR1 is SGDLS and CDR2 is YYNGEE. Trimming cost V 4 bases and J 7 bases; bases outside gene matches: 10.

The receptor was derived from a human donor who had a prior SARS-CoV-2 infection. This chain joins TRBV9 and TRBJ2-2; 10 bases agree with TRBD2. The sample was CD4+ T cells from PBMCs cultured with a peptide pool, taken before COVID-19 vaccination. The CDR3 region has the DNA TGTGCCAGCAGCCCCTCTCTCGGACTAGCGGTCGGGGAGCTGTTTTTT. It specifies CASSPSLGLAVGELFF.